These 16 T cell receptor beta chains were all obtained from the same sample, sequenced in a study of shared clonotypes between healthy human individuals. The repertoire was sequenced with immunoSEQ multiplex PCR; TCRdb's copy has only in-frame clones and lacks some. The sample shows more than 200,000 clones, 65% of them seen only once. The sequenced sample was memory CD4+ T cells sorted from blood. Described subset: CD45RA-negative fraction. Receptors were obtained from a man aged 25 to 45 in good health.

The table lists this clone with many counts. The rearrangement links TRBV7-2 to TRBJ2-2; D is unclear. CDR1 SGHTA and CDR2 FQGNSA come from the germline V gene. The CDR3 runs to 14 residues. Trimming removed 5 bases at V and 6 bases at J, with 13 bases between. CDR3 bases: TGTGCCAGCAGCAGGGATGTGGCCTCCGGGGAGCTGTTTTTT. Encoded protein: CASSRDVASGELFF.

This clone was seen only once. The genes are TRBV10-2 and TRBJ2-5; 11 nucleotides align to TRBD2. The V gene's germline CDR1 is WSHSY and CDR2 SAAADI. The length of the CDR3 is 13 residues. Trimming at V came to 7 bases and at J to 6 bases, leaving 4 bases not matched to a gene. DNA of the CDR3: TGCGCCAGCACTACTAGCGGGAGTCAGACCCAGTACTTC. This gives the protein CASTTSGSQTQYF.

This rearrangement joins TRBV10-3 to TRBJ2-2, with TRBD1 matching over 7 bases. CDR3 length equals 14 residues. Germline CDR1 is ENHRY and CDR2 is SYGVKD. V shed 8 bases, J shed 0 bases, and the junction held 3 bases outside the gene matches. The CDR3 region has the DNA TGTGCCATCGGGCAGGGGGCGAACACCGGGGAGCTGTTTTTT. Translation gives CAIGQGANTGELFF.

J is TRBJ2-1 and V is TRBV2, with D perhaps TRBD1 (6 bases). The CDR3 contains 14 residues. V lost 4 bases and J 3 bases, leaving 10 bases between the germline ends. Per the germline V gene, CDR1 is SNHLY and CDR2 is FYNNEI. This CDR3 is CASSAVQGYNEQFF. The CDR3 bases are TGTGCCAGCAGTGCTGTACAGGGCTACAATGAGCAGTTCTTC.

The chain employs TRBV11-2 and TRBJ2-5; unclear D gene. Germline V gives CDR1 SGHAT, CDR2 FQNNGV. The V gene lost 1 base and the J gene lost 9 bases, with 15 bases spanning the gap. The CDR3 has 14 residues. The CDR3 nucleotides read TGTGCCAGCAGCTTAGCCACAGCAACCCCGGCCCAGTACTTC. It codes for CASSLATATPAQYF.

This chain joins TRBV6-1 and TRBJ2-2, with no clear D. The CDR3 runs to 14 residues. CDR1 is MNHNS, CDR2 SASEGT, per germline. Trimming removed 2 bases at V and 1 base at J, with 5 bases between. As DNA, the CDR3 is TGTGCCAGCAGTGAACAGATGAACACCGGGGAGCTGTTTTTT. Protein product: CASSEQMNTGELFF.

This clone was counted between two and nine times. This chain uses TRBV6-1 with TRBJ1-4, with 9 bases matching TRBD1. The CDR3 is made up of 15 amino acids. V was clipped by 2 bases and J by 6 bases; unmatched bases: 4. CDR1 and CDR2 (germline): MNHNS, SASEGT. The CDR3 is CASSEQGQGYEKLFF. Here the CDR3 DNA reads TGTGCCAGCAGTGAACAGGGACAGGGATATGAAAAACTGTTTTTT.

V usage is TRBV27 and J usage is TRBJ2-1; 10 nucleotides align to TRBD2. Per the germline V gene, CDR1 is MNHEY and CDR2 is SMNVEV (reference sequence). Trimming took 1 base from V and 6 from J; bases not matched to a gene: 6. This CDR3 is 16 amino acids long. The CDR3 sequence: CASSLFASGSGNEQFF. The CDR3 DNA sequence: TGTGCCAGCAGTTTATTTGCTAGCGGGAGTGGCAATGAGCAGTTCTTC.

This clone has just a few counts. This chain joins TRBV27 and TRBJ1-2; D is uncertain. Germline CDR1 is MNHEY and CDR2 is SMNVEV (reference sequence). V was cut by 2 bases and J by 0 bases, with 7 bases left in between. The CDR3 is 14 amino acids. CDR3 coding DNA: TGTGCCAGCAGTTTACGTGGGGCTAACTATGGCTACACCTTC. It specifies CASSLRGANYGYTF.

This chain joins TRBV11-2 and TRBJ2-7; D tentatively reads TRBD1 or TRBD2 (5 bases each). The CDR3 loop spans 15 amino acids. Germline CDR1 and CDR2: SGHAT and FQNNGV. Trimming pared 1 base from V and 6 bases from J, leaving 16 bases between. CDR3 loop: CASSLGQSRGGEQYF. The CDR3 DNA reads TGTGCCAGCAGCTTAGGACAGAGCCGAGGAGGCGAGCAGTACTTC. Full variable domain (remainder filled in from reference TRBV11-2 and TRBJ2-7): EAGVAQSPRYKIIEKRQSVAFWCNPISGHATLYWYQQILGQGPKLLIQFQNNGVVDDSQLPKDRFSAERLKGVDSTLKIQPAKLEDSAVYLCASSLGQSRGGEQYFGPGTRLTVT.

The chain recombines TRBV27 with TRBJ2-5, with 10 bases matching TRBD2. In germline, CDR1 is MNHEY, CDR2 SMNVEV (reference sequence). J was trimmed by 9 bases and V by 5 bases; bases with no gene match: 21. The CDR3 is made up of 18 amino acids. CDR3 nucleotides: TGTGCCAGCAGTCATCACACCGGACTAGCGGAGGACCTTTTGGCCCAGTACTTC. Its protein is CASSHHTGLAEDLLAQYF.

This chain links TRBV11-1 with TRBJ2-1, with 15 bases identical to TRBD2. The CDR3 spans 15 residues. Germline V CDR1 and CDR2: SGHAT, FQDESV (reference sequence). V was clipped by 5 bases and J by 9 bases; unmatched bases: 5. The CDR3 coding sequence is TGTGCCAGCAGCACCGGACTAGCGGGAGGGTTTGAGCAGTTCTTC. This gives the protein CASSTGLAGGFEQFF.

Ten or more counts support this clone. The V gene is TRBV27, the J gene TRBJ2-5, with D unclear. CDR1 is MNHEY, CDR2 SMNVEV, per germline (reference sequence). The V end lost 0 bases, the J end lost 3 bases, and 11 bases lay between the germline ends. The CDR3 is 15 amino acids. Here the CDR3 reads CASSLSITRKETQYF. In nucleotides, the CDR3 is TGTGCCAGCAGTTTATCGATAACGCGTAAAGAGACCCAGTACTTC.

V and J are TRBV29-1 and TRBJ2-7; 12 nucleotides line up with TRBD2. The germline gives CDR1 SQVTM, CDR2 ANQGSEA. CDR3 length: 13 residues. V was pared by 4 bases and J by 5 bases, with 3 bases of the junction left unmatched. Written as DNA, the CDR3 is TGCAGCGTTGGGCGACTAGCGGGAGACGAGCAGTACTTC. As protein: CSVGRLAGDEQYF.

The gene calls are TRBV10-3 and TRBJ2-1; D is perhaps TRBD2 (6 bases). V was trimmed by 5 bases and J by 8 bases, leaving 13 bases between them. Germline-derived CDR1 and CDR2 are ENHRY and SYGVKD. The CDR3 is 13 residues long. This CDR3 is CAISWDFEDEQFF. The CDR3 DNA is TGTGCCATCAGTTGGGACTTCGAAGATGAGCAGTTCTTC.

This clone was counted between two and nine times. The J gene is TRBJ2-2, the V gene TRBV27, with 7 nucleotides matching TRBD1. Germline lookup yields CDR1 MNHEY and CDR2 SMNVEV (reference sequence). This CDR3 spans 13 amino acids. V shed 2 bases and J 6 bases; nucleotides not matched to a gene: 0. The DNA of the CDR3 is TGTGCCAGCAGTTTACAGGGGGCCGGGGAGCTGTTTTTT. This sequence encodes CASSLQGAGELFF.